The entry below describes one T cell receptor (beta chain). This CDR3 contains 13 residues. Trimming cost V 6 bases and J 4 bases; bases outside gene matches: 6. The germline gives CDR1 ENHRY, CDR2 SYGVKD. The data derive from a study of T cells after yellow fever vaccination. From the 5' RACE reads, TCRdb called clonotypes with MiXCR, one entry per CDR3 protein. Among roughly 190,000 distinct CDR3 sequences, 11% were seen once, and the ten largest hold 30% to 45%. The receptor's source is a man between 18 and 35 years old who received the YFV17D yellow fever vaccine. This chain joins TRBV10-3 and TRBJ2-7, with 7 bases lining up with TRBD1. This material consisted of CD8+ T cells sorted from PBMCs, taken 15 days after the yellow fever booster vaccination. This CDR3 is CAIRAGTEYEQYF. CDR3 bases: TGTGCCATCAGAGCCGGGACAGAATACGAGCAGTACTTC.